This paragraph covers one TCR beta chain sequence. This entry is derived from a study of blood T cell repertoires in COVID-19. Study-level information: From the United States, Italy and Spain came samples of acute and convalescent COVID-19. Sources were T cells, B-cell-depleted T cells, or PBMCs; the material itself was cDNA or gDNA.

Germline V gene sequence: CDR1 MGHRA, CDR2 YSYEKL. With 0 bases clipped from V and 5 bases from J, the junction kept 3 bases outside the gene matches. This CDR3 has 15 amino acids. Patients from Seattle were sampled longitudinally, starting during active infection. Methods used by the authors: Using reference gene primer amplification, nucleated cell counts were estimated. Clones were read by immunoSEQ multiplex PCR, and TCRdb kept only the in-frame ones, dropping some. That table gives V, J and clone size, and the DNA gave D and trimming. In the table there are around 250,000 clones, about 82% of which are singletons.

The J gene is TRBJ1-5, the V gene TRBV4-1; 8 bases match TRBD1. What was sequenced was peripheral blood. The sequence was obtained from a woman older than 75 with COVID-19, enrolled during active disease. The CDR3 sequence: CASSQEGQDYQPQHF. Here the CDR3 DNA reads TGCGCCAGCAGCCAAGAGGGACAGGACTATCAGCCCCAGCATTTT.